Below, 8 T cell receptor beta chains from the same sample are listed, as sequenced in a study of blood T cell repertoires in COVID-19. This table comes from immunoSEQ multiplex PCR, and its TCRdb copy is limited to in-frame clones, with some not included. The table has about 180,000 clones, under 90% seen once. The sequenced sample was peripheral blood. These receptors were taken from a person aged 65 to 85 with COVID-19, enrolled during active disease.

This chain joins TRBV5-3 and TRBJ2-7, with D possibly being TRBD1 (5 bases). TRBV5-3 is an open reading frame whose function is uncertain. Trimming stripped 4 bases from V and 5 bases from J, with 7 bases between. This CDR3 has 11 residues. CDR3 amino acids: CARSGRDEQYF. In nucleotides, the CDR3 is TGTGCCAGAAGCGGCAGGGACGAGCAGTACTTC.

The CDR3 bases are TGTGCCAGCAGTTTGTCGACAGGGTCGGGTTACGAGCAGTACTTC. Its translation: CASSLSTGSGYEQYF. V and J are TRBV27 and TRBJ2-7; 7 bases agree with TRBD1. The CDR3 is 15 residues long. The ends lost 3 bases at V and 4 bases at J; junction bases unmatched: 9. Per the germline V gene, CDR1 is MNHEY and CDR2 is SMNVEV (reference sequence).

CDR3 nucleotide sequence: TGCAGCGTTGATGGACTAGCGGGAGGTTCCTTATACAATGAGCAGTTCTTC. Translation: CSVDGLAGGSLYNEQFF. This sequence joins TRBV29-1 and TRBJ2-1; 14 positions match TRBD2. The CDR3 is made up of 17 amino acids. Losses at the gene ends were 3 bases for V and 4 bases for J; bases not matched to a gene: 8. The germline CDR1 and CDR2 sequences are SQVTM and ANQGSEA.

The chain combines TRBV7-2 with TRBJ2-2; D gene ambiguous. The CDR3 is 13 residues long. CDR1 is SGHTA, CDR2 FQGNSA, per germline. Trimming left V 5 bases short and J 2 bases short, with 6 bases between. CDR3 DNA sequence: TGTGCCAGCAGCCCTCTTAACACCGGGGAGCTGTTTTTT. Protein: CASSPLNTGELFF.

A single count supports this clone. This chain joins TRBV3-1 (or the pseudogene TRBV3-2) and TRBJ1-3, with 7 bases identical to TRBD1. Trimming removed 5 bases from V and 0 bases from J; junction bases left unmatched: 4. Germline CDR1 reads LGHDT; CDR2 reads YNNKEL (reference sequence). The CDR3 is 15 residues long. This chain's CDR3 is CASSKGQSSGNTIYF. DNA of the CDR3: TGTGCCAGCAGCAAGGGACAGAGCTCTGGAAACACCATATATTTT.

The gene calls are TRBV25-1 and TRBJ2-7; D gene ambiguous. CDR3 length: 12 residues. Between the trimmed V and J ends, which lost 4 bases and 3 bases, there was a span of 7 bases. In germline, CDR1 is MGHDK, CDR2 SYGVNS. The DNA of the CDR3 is TGTGCCAGCAGTGCGCACGGCTACGAGCAGTACTTC. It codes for CASSAHGYEQYF.

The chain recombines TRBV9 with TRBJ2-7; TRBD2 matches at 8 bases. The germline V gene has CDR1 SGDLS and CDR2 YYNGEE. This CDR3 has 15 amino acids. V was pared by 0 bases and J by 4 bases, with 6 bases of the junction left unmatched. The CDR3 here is CASSVGVSGTYEQYF. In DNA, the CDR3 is TGTGCCAGCAGCGTAGGGGTTAGCGGGACGTACGAGCAGTACTTC.

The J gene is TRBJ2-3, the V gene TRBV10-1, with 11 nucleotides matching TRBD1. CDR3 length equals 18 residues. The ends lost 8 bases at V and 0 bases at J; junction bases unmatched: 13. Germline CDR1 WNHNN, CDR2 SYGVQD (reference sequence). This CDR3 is CASGTGGYLGPSTDTQYF. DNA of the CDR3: TGCGCCAGCGGGACAGGGGGTTATTTGGGACCGAGCACAGATACGCAGTATTTT.